The present TCR beta chain was sequenced within a study of blood T cells in healthy people across ages (dated by TCRdb to about 2015). As for the study more broadly: In model experiments, template switching captured roughly one uniquely barcoded TCR beta cDNA molecule for every two T cells. Age-related changes in TCR beta repertoire diversity were measured in the study by deep sequencing normalized with unique cDNA molecular identifiers. To avoid experimental bias, donors of different ages were spread randomly across the sequencing lanes. Two additional independent replicas of 1 million unique cDNA reads from the same blood draw were analyzed for two donors (one aged 18 to 29 and one aged 80 or older). Donors were grouped into four age groups: young (average approximately 15 years), middle-aged (around 39), aged (approximately 58) and long-lived (about 90).

Trimming costs V 0 bases and J 2 bases, and their ends lie 16 bases apart. According to the germline V gene (reference sequence), CDR1 reads DFQATT and CDR2 reads SNEGSKA. The CDR3 contains 16 residues, cysteine and phenylalanine counted. Kept here is only the CDR3 DNA, which spans 48 bases and is read in frame from base 1. The 40 or so donors, aged 6 to 90 years, were systemically healthy Caucasian individuals from Russia. Each donor gave around 9.8 milliliters of peripheral blood, collected into EDTA-treated Vacutainer tubes. Ficoll-Paque density-gradient centrifugation was used to isolate PBMCs, with at least 6 million per sample. Total RNA was extracted from PBMCs with Trizol reagent, with at least 6 micrograms obtained per sample. Naive CD45RAhigh/CD27high T cell percentages were measured by flow cytometry on a PBMC aliquot from every donor. The protocol used for the library was 5' RACE. TCRdb records Illumina HiSeq 2500 as the sequencer. A second about 6 to 11 cycle PCR used a sample-barcoded 5' primer and a J-beta primer mix. Each TCR beta cDNA molecule received a unique molecular identifier from a template-switch 5' adaptor carrying 12 random nucleotides. At least 2.5 million CDR3-containing paired-end reads were obtained from each sample. First-strand cDNA was synthesized from all RNA with the Mint cDNA synthesis kit, primed by a TRBC-specific oligonucleotide. After uracil-DNA glycosylase treatment, a first 18-cycle PCR used universal primers M1SS and BC2_uni_R on all cDNA. The original methods were these. For normalization, 1 million high-quality reads were randomly selected from each sample, with every read carrying a distinct molecular identifier. Reads with shared molecular identifiers were discarded instead of being binned into consensus sequences. CDR3 identification, clonotype clustering and error correction used MiTCR with a Q25 quality threshold and the strictest error-elimination algorithm. Lower-bound total TCR beta diversity was estimated with a nonparametric unseen species model using Euler transformation. Clones were called with MiXCR by TCRdb after fastp trimmed the public reads at Q25, and only in-frame beta chains were retained. Duplicate CDR3 protein sequences are folded into a single record with the most common DNA and genes. V and J calls and clone size were set by TCRdb, not the authors. This sample has roughly 800,000 distinct CDR3 sequences in its table, and 58% of those were observed once. The top ten constitute about 20% of the sample.

Concerning this clonotype itself: Its specific antigen is unknown. Base qualities are not recorded, but no much larger clone differs from it by a single base.

The study at large found these results: There was a strong correlation between observed TCR beta diversity and the percentage of naive T cells measured by flow cytometry. As age increased, observed TCR beta diversity per million T cells dropped in a roughly linear way, and a significant reduction was already evident by age approximately 40. Conclusive comparison of naive and antigen-experienced compartments was prevented by the profiling of bulk unsorted PBMCs. The CMV infection status of donors was not known, potentially confounding age-related changes in expanded clonotypes. The long-lived group showed more naive CD4+ T cells, fewer expanded clones and increased TCR diversity than the aged group, suggesting age selection. Estimates of total diversity from one million sequenced T cells were regarded as lower bounds and underestimates.

This sequence originates from a man aged 30-40 years in good health. Recombination joined TRBV20-1 with TRBJ1-2; TRBD1 is perhaps the D gene, given 5 matching bases. The sequenced sample was blood. CDR3 protein: CSARDPSGTENYGYTF. The bases are TGCAGTGCTAGAGATCCCTCAGGGACGGAGAACTATGGCTACACCTTC.